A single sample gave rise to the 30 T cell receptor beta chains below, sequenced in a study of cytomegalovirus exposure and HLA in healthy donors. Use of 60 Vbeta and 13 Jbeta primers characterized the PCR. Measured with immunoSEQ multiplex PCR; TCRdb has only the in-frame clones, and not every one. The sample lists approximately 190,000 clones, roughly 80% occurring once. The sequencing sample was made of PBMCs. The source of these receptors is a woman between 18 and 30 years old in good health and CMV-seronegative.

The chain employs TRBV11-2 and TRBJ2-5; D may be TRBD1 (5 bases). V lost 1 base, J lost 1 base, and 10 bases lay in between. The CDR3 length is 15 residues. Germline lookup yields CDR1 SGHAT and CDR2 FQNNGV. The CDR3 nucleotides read TGTGCCAGCAGCTTAGGGGGCGGCTTCCAAGAGACCCAGTACTTC. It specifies CASSLGGGFQETQYF.

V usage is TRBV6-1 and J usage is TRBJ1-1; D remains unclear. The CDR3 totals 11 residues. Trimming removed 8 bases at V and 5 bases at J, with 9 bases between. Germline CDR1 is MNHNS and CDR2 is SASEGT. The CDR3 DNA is TGTGCCAGCGGCCGGGTTACTGAAGCTTTCTTT. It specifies CASGRVTEAFF.

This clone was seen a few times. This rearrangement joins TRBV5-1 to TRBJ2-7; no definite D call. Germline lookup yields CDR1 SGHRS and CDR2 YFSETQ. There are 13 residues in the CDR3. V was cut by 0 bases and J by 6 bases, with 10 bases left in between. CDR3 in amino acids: CASSLVTGSEQYF. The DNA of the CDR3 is TGCGCCAGCAGCTTGGTTACGGGTTCCGAGCAGTACTTC.

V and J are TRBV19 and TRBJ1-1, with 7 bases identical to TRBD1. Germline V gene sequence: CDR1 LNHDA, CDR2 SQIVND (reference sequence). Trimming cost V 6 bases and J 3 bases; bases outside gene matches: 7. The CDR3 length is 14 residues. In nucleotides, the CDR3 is TGTGCCAGTAGCTCCGGACAGGTACACACTGAAGCTTTCTTT. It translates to CASSSGQVHTEAFF.

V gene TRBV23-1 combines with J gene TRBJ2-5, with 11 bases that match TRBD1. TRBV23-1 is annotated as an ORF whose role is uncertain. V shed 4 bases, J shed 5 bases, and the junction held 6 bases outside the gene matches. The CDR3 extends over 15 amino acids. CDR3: CASSRGQGARETQYF. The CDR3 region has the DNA TGCGCCAGCAGTCGCGGACAGGGGGCGCGGGAGACCCAGTACTTC.

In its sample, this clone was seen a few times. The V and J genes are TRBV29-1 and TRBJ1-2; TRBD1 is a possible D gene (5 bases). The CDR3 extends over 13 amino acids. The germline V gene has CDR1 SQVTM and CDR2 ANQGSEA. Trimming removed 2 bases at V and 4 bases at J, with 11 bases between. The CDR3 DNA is TGCAGCGTTGAAAGGCCGGGGGGCTATGGCTACACCTTC. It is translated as CSVERPGGYGYTF.

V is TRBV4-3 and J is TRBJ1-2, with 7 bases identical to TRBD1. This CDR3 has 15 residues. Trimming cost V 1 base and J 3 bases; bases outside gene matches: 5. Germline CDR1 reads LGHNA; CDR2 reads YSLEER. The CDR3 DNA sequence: TGCGCCAGCAGCCAAGCCAAGGGACAGTACTATGGCTACACCTTC. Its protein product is CASSQAKGQYYGYTF.

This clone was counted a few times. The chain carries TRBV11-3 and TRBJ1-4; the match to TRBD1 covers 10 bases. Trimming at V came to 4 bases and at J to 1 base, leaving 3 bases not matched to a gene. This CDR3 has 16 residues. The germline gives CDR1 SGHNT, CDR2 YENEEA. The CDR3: CASSSGQGGTNEKLFF. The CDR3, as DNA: TGTGCCAGCAGCTCCGGACAGGGGGGAACTAATGAAAAACTGTTTTTT. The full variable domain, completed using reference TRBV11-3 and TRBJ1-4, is EAGVVQSPRYKIIEKKQPVAFWCNPISGHNTLYWYLQNLGQGPELLIRYENEEAVDDSQLPKDRFSAERLKGVDSTLKIQPAELGDSAVYLCASSSGQGGTNEKLFFGSGTQLSVL.

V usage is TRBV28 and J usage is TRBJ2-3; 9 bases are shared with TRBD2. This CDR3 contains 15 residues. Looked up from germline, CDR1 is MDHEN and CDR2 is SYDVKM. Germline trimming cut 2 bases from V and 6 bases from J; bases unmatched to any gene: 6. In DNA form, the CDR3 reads TGTGCCAGCAGTTTAGTGGCGGGAGGGCCGGATACGCAGTATTTT. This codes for CASSLVAGGPDTQYF.

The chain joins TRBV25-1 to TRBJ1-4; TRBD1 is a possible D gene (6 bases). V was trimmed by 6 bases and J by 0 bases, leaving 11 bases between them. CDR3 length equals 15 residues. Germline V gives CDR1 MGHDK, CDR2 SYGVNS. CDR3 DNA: TGTGCCAGCAGCGAACAGGGCACAACTAATGAAAAACTGTTTTTT. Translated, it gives CASSEQGTTNEKLFF.

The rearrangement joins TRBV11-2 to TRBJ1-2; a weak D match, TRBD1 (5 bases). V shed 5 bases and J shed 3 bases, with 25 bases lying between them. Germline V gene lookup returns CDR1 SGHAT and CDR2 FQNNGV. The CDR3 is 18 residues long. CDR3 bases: TGTGCCAGCAGCGGTATTAGGACACGACAGCTTCTCGACTATGGCTACACCTTC. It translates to CASSGIRTRQLLDYGYTF.

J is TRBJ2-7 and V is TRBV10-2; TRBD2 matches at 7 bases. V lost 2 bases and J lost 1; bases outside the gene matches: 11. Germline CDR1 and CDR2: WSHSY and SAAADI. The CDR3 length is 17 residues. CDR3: CASSETWLRETSYEQYV. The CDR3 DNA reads TGCGCCAGCAGTGAGACCTGGTTGCGGGAGACATCCTACGAGCAGTACGTC.

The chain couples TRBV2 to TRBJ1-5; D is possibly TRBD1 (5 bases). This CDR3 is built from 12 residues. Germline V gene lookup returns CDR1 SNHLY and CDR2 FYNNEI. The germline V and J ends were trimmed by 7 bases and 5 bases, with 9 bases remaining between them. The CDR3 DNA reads TGTGCCAGCAAGGCGGGGGATCAGCCCCAGCATTTT. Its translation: CASKAGDQPQHF.

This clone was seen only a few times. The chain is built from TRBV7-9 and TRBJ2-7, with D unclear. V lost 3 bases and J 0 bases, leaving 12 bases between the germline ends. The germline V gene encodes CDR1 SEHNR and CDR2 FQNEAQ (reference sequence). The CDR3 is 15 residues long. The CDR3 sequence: CASSFLTPSSYEQYF. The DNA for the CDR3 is TGTGCCAGCAGCTTCCTGACCCCTAGCTCCTACGAGCAGTACTTC.

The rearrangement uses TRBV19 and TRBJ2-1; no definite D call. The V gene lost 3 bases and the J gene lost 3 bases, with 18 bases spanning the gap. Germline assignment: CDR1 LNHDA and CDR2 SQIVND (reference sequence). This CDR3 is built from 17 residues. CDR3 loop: CASSMNRNGLGYNEQFF. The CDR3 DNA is TGTGCCAGTAGTATGAACCGGAATGGGCTGGGCTACAATGAGCAGTTCTTC.

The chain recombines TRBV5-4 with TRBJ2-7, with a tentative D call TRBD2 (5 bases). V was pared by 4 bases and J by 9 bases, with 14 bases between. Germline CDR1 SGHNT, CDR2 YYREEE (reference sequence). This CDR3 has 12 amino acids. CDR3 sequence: CASSPRGGGQYF. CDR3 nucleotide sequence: TGTGCCAGCAGCCCCCGTGGTGGAGGGCAGTACTTC.

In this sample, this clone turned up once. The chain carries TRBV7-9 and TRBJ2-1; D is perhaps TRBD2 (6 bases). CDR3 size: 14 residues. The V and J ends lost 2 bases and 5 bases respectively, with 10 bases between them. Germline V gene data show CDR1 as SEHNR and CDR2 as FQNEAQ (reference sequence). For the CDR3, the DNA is TGTGCCAGCAGCTTACACGGGAGACACAATGAGCAGTTCTTC. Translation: CASSLHGRHNEQFF.

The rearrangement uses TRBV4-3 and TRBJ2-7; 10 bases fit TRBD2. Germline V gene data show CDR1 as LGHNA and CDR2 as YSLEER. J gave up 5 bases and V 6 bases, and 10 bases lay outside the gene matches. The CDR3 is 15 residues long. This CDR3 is CASSLGLAVRDEQYF. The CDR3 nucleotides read TGCGCCAGCAGTCTAGGACTAGCGGTTCGGGACGAGCAGTACTTC.

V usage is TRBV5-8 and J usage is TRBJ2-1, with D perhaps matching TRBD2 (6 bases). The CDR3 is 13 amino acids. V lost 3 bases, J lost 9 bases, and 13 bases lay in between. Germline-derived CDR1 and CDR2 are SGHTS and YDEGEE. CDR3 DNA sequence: TGTGCCAGCAGCTCCCAAGCTAGCGTTGAGCAGTTCTTC. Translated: CASSSQASVEQFF.

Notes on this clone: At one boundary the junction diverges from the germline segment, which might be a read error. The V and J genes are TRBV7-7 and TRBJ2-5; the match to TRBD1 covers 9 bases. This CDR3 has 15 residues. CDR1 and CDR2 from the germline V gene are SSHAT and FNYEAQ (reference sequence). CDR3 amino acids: CASSLGTGNRETQYF. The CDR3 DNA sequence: TGTGCTAGCAGCTTAGGGACAGGGAATCGAGAGACCCAGTACTTC.

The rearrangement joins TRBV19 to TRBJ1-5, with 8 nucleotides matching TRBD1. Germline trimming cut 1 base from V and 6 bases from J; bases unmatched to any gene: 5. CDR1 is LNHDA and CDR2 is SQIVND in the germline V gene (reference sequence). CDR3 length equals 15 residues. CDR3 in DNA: TGTGCCAGTAGTATAGGTAGGCAGGGGGCTCAGCCCCAGCATTTT. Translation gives CASSIGRQGAQPQHF.

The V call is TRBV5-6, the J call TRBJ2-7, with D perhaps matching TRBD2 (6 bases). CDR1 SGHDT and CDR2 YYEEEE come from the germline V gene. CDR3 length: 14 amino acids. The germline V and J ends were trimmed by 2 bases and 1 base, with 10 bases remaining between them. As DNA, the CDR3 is TGTGCCAGCAGCTTTGTAGGGACTTCCTACGAGCAGTACTTC. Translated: CASSFVGTSYEQYF.

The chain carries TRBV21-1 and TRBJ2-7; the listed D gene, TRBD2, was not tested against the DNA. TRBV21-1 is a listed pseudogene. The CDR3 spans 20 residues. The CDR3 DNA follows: TGTGCCAGCAGCGTCCCGGGAGCGGGACCTCTTTTTCTTATATTCTACGAGCAGTACGTC. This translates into CASSVPGAGPLFLIFYEQYV.

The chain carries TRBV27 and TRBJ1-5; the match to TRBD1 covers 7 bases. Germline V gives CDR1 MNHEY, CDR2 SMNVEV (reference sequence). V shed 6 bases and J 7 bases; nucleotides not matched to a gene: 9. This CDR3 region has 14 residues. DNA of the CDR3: TGTGCCAGCAGCGTCACAGGGGTGGGCCAGCCCCAGCATTTT. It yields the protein CASSVTGVGQPQHF.

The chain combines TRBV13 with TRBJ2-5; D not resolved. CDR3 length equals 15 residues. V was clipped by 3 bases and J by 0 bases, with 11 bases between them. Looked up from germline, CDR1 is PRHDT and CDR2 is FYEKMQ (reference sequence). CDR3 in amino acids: CASSLGDLNQETQYF. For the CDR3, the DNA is TGTGCCAGCAGCTTGGGCGACCTAAACCAAGAGACCCAGTACTTC.

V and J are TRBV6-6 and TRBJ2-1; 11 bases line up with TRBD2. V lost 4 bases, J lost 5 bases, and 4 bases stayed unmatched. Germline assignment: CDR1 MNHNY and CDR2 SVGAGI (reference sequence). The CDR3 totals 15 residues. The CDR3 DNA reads TGTGCCAGCAGTTCCACTAGCGGGAGCAACAATGAGCAGTTCTTC. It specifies CASSSTSGSNNEQFF.

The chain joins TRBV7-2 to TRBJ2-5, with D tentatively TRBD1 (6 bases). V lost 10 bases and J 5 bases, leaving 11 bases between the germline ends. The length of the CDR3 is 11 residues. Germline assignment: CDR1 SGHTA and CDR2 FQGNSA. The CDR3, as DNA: TGTGCCACCTCTACAGGGGAGACCCAGTACTTC. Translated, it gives CATSTGETQYF. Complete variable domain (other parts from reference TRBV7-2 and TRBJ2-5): GAGVSQSPSNKVTEKGKDVELRCDPISGHTALYWYRQSLGQGLEFLIYFQGNSAPDKSGLPSDRFSAERTGGSVSTLTIQRTQQEDSAVYLCATSTGETQYFGPGTRLLVL.

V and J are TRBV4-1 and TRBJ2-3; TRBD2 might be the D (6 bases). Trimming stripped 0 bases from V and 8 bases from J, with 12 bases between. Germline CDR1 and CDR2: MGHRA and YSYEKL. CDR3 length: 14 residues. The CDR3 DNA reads TGCGCCAGCAGCCAAGAGGCTCGACTAGGTACGCAGTATTTT. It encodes CASSQEARLGTQYF.

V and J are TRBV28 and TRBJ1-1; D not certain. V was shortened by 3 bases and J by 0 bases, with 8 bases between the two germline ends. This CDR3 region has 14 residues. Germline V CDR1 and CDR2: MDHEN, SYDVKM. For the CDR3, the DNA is TGTGCCAGCAGTTTTTACGGGATGAACACTGAAGCTTTCTTT. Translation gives CASSFYGMNTEAFF.

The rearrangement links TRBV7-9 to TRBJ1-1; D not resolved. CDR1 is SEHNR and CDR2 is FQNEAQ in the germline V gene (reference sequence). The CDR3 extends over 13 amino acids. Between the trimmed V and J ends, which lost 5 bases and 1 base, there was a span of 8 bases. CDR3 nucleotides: TGTGCCAGCAGCGCCCGACAGAACACTGAAGCTTTCTTT. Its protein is CASSARQNTEAFF. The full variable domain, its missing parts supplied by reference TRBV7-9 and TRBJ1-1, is DTGVSQNPRHKITKRGQNVTFRCDPISEHNRLYWYRQTLGQGPEFLTYFQNEAQLEKSRLLSDRFSAERPKGSFSTLEIQRTEQGDSAMYLCASSARQNTEAFFGQGTRLTVV.